The clone carrying this TCR beta chain was detected once. Clones were sequenced by immunoSEQ multiplex PCR, and TCRdb holds only the in-frame ones, with some missing. The sample lists approximately 90,000 clones, around 91% occurring once. These data are taken from a study of T cell changes during pregnancy in multiple sclerosis. The specimen was peripheral blood, collected after pregnancy. This sequence originates from a female donor in good health, enrolled as a control in a pregnancy study.

CDR3 sequence (DNA): TGTGCCAGCAGCCCCTTGAGGTTAGAAGCTTTCTTT. Protein: CASSPLRLEAFF. The rearrangement joins TRBV11-2 to TRBJ1-1; D not resolved. Deletions cut 5 bases from V and 8 bases from J, with 12 bases between. Germline lookup yields CDR1 SGHAT and CDR2 FQNNGV. CDR3 length: 12 residues.